This T cell receptor beta chain came from a study of Graves' ophthalmopathy and Graves' hyperthyroidism. Whole-study findings and limits: Blood also held most thyroid clonotypes expanded above 0.001 frequency. Progression of ophthalmopathy was predicted by the model with more than 70% sensitivity and around 77% specificity.

This clonotype occurred a few times. Its antigen is still unknown. Hyperthyroidism patients were newly diagnosed, ill under 2 months, and aged 18 to 65 years. Among the exclusions were patients with other autoimmune diseases, uncontrolled infections, pregnancy or lactation. V lost 3 bases to trimming and J lost 6 bases, with 12 bases between them. Germline V gene lookup returns CDR1 MNHEY and CDR2 SMNVEV (reference sequence). The CDR3 is 13 amino acids. For repertoire sequencing, the TCR beta CDR3 regions were amplified from RNA transcripts. HTBI-primed first-round RT-PCR preceded second-round multiplex PCR. TCRdb recomputed calls from the multiplex PCR reads with MiXCR, one row per CDR3 protein. This repertoire shows 350,000 to 450,000 distinct CDR3 sequences, under 25% found once; its top ten account for around 3.1%.

Sequencing input: peripheral blood. The TCR comes from a woman in her late teens or twenties with stable Graves' hyperthyroidism. The chain recombines TRBV27 with TRBJ2-7; perhaps TRBD2 as D (5 bases). CDR3 amino acids: CASSLTRAGEQYF. DNA of the CDR3: TGTGCCAGCAGTTTGACCCGGGCGGGCGAGCAGTACTTC.